This passage covers 25 T cell receptor beta chains from one sample sequenced in a study of CD8 T cells in Susac syndrome. RNA amounts of roughly 0.5 to 1 ug underwent reverse transcription with random hexamers. Via MiXCR, TCRdb re-called the immunoSEQ multiplex PCR reads, giving one row per CDR3 protein. The sample gives approximately 190,000 distinct CDR3 sequences, 85% to 95% of which show up once; around 0.1% is in the top ten. Sequencing was performed on CD4+ T cells from PBMCs. The receptor set was obtained from a human donor in good health.

The V call is TRBV3-1, the J call TRBJ1-2, with 9 bases aligning to TRBD1. Germline V CDR1 and CDR2: LGHDT, YNNKEL (reference sequence). The CDR3 length is 14 residues. Trimming took 1 base from V and 7 from J; bases not matched to a gene: 4. CDR3: CASSQGVQGAGYTF. DNA for the CDR3: TGTGCCAGCAGCCAAGGGGTACAGGGGGCTGGCTACACCTTC. Full variable domain (remainder filled in from reference TRBV3-1 and TRBJ1-2): DTAVSQTPKYLVTQMGNDKSIKCEQNLGHDTMYWYKQDSKKFLKIMFSYNNKELIINETVPNRFSPKSPDKAHLNLHINSLELGDSAVYFCASSQGVQGAGYTFGSGTRLTVV.

This chain joins TRBV20-1 and TRBJ1-1; TRBD1 matches 9 bases. Germline-derived CDR1 and CDR2 are DFQATT and SNEGSKA (reference sequence). The CDR3 length is 11 residues. V dropped 5 bases and J dropped 8; count of bases not matched to a gene: 3. CDR3 sequence (DNA): TGCAGTGCTTACAGGGGGCGGGAAGCTTTCTTT. Its translation: CSAYRGREAFF.

This chain uses TRBV11-1 with TRBJ2-1, with 8 bases identical to TRBD2. The ends lost 5 bases at V and 0 bases at J; junction bases unmatched: 6. Germline CDR1 SGHAT, CDR2 FQDESV (reference sequence). The CDR3 sequence is 16 residues long. For the CDR3, the DNA is TGTGCCAGCAGCCGGCGGCGGGGGGACTCCTACAATGAGCAGTTCTTC. Its protein is CASSRRRGDSYNEQFF.

This sequence joins TRBV9 and TRBJ1-2, with D perhaps TRBD1 (6 bases). Germline V gives CDR1 SGDLS, CDR2 YYNGEE. CDR3 length: 18 amino acids. V was clipped by 3 bases and J by 0 bases, with 21 bases between them. CDR3 DNA: TGTGCCAGCAGCGCGGACAGCCGAGGACGCTTAGCTAACTATGGCTACACCTTC. It is translated as CASSADSRGRLANYGYTF.

The chain is built from TRBV19 and TRBJ2-1, with 9 positions matching TRBD2. Germline lookup yields CDR1 LNHDA and CDR2 SQIVND (reference sequence). The CDR3 is 13 amino acids. V gave up 7 bases and J gave up 8 bases; unmatched junction bases: 6. CDR3 region: CASIMAGGHEQFF. CDR3 in DNA: TGTGCCAGTATCATGGCGGGGGGGCATGAGCAGTTCTTC.

The chain carries TRBV29-1 and TRBJ1-1; TRBD1 might be the D (5 bases). V lost 7 bases and J 1 base, leaving 16 bases between the germline ends. The CDR3 has 14 residues. The germline CDR1 and CDR2 sequences are SQVTM and ANQGSEA. The CDR3 coding sequence is TGCAGCGCCAGCCCGGGACGGAGGAACACTGAAGCTTTCTTT. Its protein product is CSASPGRRNTEAFF.

The rearrangement links TRBV9 to TRBJ1-1, with D unclear. This CDR3 comprises 16 residues. The V end lost 0 bases, the J end lost 1 base, and 13 bases lay between the germline ends. Germline CDR1 is SGDLS and CDR2 is YYNGEE. CDR3 nucleotides: TGTGCCAGCAGCGTAGGAGCCTCAACGGGGAACACTGAAGCTTTCTTT. Translation gives CASSVGASTGNTEAFF. Using reference TRBV9 and TRBJ1-1 for the parts outside the CDR3, the full variable domain is DSGVTQTPKHLITATGQRVTLRCSPRSGDLSVYWYQQSLDQGLQFLIQYYNGEERAKGNILERFSAQQFPDLHSELNLSSLELGDSALYFCASSVGASTGNTEAFFGQGTRLTVV.

This rearrangement joins TRBV12-3 or TRBV12-4 to TRBJ2-2; D unresolved. The germline V and J ends were trimmed by 3 bases and 5 bases, with 10 bases remaining between them. This CDR3 has 14 residues. The DNA for the CDR3 is TGTGCCAGCAGTTTGTGGGGATCTACCGGGGAGCTGTTTTTT. Protein product: CASSLWGSTGELFF.

This rearrangement joins TRBV9 to TRBJ2-3, with D unresolved. Trimming shortened V by 0 bases and J by 6 bases, and 8 bases separated the two germline ends. Germline CDR1 SGDLS, CDR2 YYNGEE. This CDR3 is 13 amino acids long. In nucleotides, the CDR3 is TGTGCCAGCAGCGTAGGATCTCAGGATACGCAGTATTTT. This codes for CASSVGSQDTQYF. The whole variable domain, filled in from reference TRBV9 and TRBJ2-3, reads DSGVTQTPKHLITATGQRVTLRCSPRSGDLSVYWYQQSLDQGLQFLIQYYNGEERAKGNILERFSAQQFPDLHSELNLSSLELGDSALYFCASSVGSQDTQYFGPGTRLTVL.

The chain employs TRBV6-1 and TRBJ1-6; D call uncertain. This CDR3 has 16 residues. Germline V CDR1 and CDR2: MNHNS, SASEGT. The V and J ends lost 6 bases and 0 bases respectively, with 12 bases between them. The CDR3 DNA sequence: TGTGCCAGCAGGATGAGTAAGAGCTCCTATAATTCACCCCTCCACTTT. Translating gives CASRMSKSSYNSPLHF.

The genes are TRBV4-2 and TRBJ2-2, with 7 nucleotides matching TRBD2. This CDR3 is built from 16 residues. J lost 2 bases, V lost 0 bases, and 3 bases had no gene match. Germline V gene lookup returns CDR1 LGHNA and CDR2 YNFKEQ. CDR3 nucleotides: TGTGCCAGCAGCCAAGAGACTAGCTTAAACACCGGGGAGCTGTTTTTT. As protein: CASSQETSLNTGELFF.

The rearrangement joins TRBV12-3 or TRBV12-4 to TRBJ2-1; 9 bases align to TRBD1. V shed 6 bases and J 6 bases; nucleotides not matched to a gene: 3. This CDR3 comprises 13 residues. As DNA, the CDR3 is TGTGCCAGCAGGAGGACAGGGGCCAATGAGCAGTTCTTC. Protein product: CASRRTGANEQFF.

This clonotype is a singleton in its sample. The CDR3 region is CASSPPQGAQHF. The DNA of the CDR3 is TGCGCCAGCAGCCCCCCCCAGGGGGCCCAGCATTTT. This chain uses TRBV4-1 with TRBJ1-5; 7 bases map to TRBD1. The CDR3 has 12 residues. V trimming: 4 bases; J trimming: 11 bases; junction bases outside the gene matches: 5. The germline V gene encodes CDR1 MGHRA and CDR2 YSYEKL.

The table lists this clonotype with a count of one. V usage is TRBV28 and J usage is TRBJ1-2, with 10 bases matching TRBD1. The J segment lost 5 bases and the V segment lost 1 base, leaving 4 bases of the junction unmatched. Per the germline V gene, CDR1 is MDHEN and CDR2 is SYDVKM. The CDR3 consists of 15 residues. The CDR3 region is CASSLLGGQGYGYTF. The CDR3 DNA is TGTGCCAGCAGTTTATTAGGGGGACAGGGGTATGGCTACACCTTC.

The CDR3 reads CASSLGGGTGELFF. The CDR3 DNA reads TGTGCCAGCAGCTTAGGAGGAGGTACCGGGGAGCTGTTTTTT. The chain recombines TRBV7-2 with TRBJ2-2, with D possibly matching TRBD2 (5 bases). The CDR3 spans 14 residues. Trimming took off 1 base at V and 5 bases at J, with 8 bases between the two ends. Germline values: CDR1 SGHTA, CDR2 FQGNSA.

The chain joins TRBV5-1 to TRBJ2-3; D is unclear. Between the trimmed V and J ends, which lost 0 bases and 0 bases, there was a span of 8 bases. In germline, CDR1 is SGHRS, CDR2 YFSETQ. The CDR3 has 15 amino acids. CDR3 sequence: CASSLEMGSTDTQYF. For the CDR3, the DNA is TGCGCCAGCAGCTTGGAGATGGGGAGCACAGATACGCAGTATTTT.

This clonotype occurred once. The V call is TRBV7-3, the J call TRBJ1-1, with TRBD1 as a possible D gene (5 bases). Germline assignment: CDR1 SGHTA and CDR2 FQGTGA. The CDR3 extends over 13 amino acids. The germline V and J ends were trimmed by 0 bases and 3 bases, with 5 bases remaining between them. The CDR3, as DNA: TGTGCCAGCAGCTTAACCAGGGACACTGAAGCTTTCTTT. Its protein is CASSLTRDTEAFF.

The rearrangement links TRBV6-1 to TRBJ2-2; 11 positions match TRBD2. The CDR3 is 17 amino acids. CDR1 and CDR2 (germline): MNHNS, SASEGT. The V segment lost 5 bases and the J segment 2 bases; nucleotides outside the gene matches: 7. The CDR3 spells CASSRASGGYNTGELFF. CDR3 coding DNA: TGTGCCAGCAGTAGGGCTAGCGGGGGGTACAACACCGGGGAGCTGTTTTTT.

The chain uses TRBV2 and TRBJ2-2; D remains ambiguous. CDR3 length: 10 residues. The V gene lost 3 bases and the J gene lost 9 bases, with 2 bases spanning the gap. Germline CDR1 reads SNHLY; CDR2 reads FYNNEI. The CDR3 region is CASSDRELFF. The CDR3 nucleotides are TGTGCCAGCAGTGATCGGGAGCTGTTTTTT.

The J gene is TRBJ2-2, the V gene TRBV6-5; possibly TRBD2 for D (6 bases). The V gene lost 0 bases and the J gene lost 4 bases, with 9 bases spanning the gap. The CDR3 spans 15 residues. The germline CDR1 and CDR2 sequences are MNHEY and SVGAGI. The CDR3 spells CASSYSGGRTGELFF. CDR3 DNA sequence: TGTGCCAGCAGTTACTCGGGGGGTCGCACCGGGGAGCTGTTTTTT.

The V and J genes are TRBV29-1 and TRBJ1-2; D is uncertain. Trimming cost V 1 base and J 12 bases, with 6 bases left between them. This CDR3 comprises 9 residues. CDR1 is SQVTM and CDR2 is ANQGSEA in the germline V gene. The CDR3 spells CSVEVGDTF. The CDR3 nucleotides read TGCAGCGTTGAAGTCGGGGACACCTTC.

The J gene is TRBJ1-5, the V gene TRBV19; 7 bases fit TRBD1. The germline CDR1 and CDR2 sequences are LNHDA and SQIVND (reference sequence). V lost 6 bases, J lost 10 bases, and 18 bases stayed unmatched. This CDR3 has 16 residues. The CDR3: CASSGLLSTGRHPQHF. As DNA, the CDR3 is TGTGCCAGTAGCGGCCTTTTGTCGACAGGGCGGCACCCCCAGCATTTT.

The chain is built from TRBV7-2 and TRBJ2-1; D gene ambiguous. The length of the CDR3 is 13 residues. The germline gives CDR1 SGHTA, CDR2 FQGNSA. The V end was cut by 6 bases, the J end by 3 bases, with 9 bases between. CDR3 DNA sequence: TGTGCCAGCAGTTATTCCTTCTACAATGAGCAGTTCTTC. This translates into CASSYSFYNEQFF.

The chain recombines TRBV6-1 with TRBJ1-5; D is ambiguous. CDR3 length: 12 amino acids. Germline lookup yields CDR1 MNHNS and CDR2 SASEGT. The V end was cut by 1 base, the J end by 4 bases, with 2 bases between. The CDR3 sequence: CASSEDNQPQHF. Written as DNA, the CDR3 is TGTGCCAGCAGTGAAGATAATCAGCCCCAGCATTTT.

This clonotype was counted once. Written as DNA, the CDR3 is TGTGCCAGCAGCCAAGATCGGCTAGCGGGGCGGGGAGATACGCAGTATTTT. Translated, it gives CASSQDRLAGRGDTQYF. The chain recombines TRBV3-1 with TRBJ2-3, with 9 bases lining up with TRBD2. V gave up 0 bases and J gave up 5 bases; unmatched junction bases: 9. Germline values: CDR1 LGHDT, CDR2 YNNKEL (reference sequence). The CDR3 has 17 amino acids.